This T cell receptor beta chain was recovered during a study of regulatory T cells in long-lasting Graves disease. The germline V gene has CDR1 MNHNS and CDR2 SASEGT. V shed 9 bases, J shed 6 bases, and the junction held 14 bases outside the gene matches. The CDR3 extends over 15 amino acids. This clonotype has at least ten counts. Time point denoted: newly diagnosed GD, antithyroid drugs for less than 3 months. PBMC-extracted RNA yielded the TCR library. According to the study, TCR beta libraries were built with iRepertoire HTBI primers and CDR3-region Arm-PCR. TCRdb reanalysed the multiplex PCR reads using MiXCR and keeps one entry per CDR3 protein. The sample lists about 440,000 distinct CDR3 sequences; about 15% were seen once. The sample also formed part of further work on T cells in Graves' hyperthyroidism and ophthalmopathy.

The chain carries TRBV6-1 and TRBJ1-5; TRBD1 matches 7 bases. Sequencing used peripheral blood mononuclear cells (PBMCs), obtained at new diagnosis, from a patient treated with antithyroid drugs. This sequence originates from a young woman with Graves disease. DNA of the CDR3: TGTGCCAGTGGGACGACAGGGATATATAGTCAGCCCCAGCATTTT. The encoded protein is CASGTTGIYSQPQHF.